This T cell receptor (beta chain) was observed in a study of identical twins (dated by TCRdb to the mid-2010s). Broadly, across the study: To test whether fetal clonotypes persist, the study used deep sequencing on TCR alpha and beta repertoires from monozygotic twins, unrelated adults of various ages, and cord blood. Replicate twin experiments were performed at different times using different library preparation protocols to rule out contamination. The investigation overall reported the following: Because the same donors could not be followed over many years, the conclusions depended on cross-sectional statistical analysis. Recombination models systematically underestimated out-of-frame TCR alpha sharing in monozygotic twins but agreed with sharing between unrelated individuals. Zero-insertion analyses could be partly confounded by invariant T cells such as MAIT and iNKT, although diverse VJ usage argued against such confounding for most clonotypes. Compared with coincidental sharing between unrelated individuals, out-of-frame TCR alpha sequences shared between twins showed an excess of sequences with low generation probability. Fewer insertions were carried by abundant cord blood beta clonotypes, a similar but weaker trend appeared in young adult naive repertoires, and no such trend appeared in memory repertoires. The excess sharing between twins in beta out-of-frame sequences was weaker because fewer shared sequences reduced the signal-to-noise ratio.

From a lookup of the germline V gene, CDR1 and CDR2 are SGHRS and YFSETQ. The germline V and J ends show losses of 4 bases and 1 base respectively, and no gene match explains 7 bases of the junction. The CDR3 numbers 15 residues from cysteine through phenylalanine. Solely the CDR3 DNA is kept, with 45 bases framed from the first base. As for this clonotype: Its target antigen remains unknown. No base quality information exists; no much larger clone differs at one position.

Every donor was a healthy Caucasian. The twin cohort comprised three pairs of female monozygotic twins, all aged roughly 18 to 29 years. The RNA used for TCR libraries was isolated from peripheral blood mononuclear cells. To prepare the library, 5' RACE was applied. Sequenced on an Illumina HiSeq 2000. A universal primer binding site was added through template switching, and the final cDNA carried a unique molecular identifier so that TCR cDNA molecules could be counted accurately. Specific primers in the conserved constant-segment region were used to synthesize first-strand cDNA for TCR alpha and beta chains. To control for contamination, every cDNA library was double barcoded, receiving both a SMART-Mk sample barcode and Illumina barcodes. TruSeq adapter sequences, together with Illumina sample barcodes, were added in two successive PCR steps. The Illumina HiSeq platform was used with custom primers to sequence TCR alpha and beta cDNA libraries. Processing in the source paper ran as follows. MiGEC processed the raw reads to extract unique molecular identifiers, while MiXCR was used to determine the CDR3 positions. For each individual, recombination models were inferred using an EM algorithm with the repgenHMM and IGoR tools. Shared clonotype analysis was performed with the tcR package in R, normalizing sharing by the product of cloneset sizes. Out-of-frame nonproductive sequences were analyzed to study raw recombination free of thymic and clonal selection effects. TCRdb trimmed public reads at Q25 via fastp, called clones via MiXCR and kept in-frame beta chains. Rows with a matching CDR3 protein are joined into one entry that keeps the most common DNA and genes. TCRdb's processing, not the study's, gives the V and J calls here. Recorded for this sample are about 890,000 distinct CDR3 sequences; approximately 13% of them occurred a single time. The ten largest make up 1.5% to 2% of the sample.

The sample was also linked to a second study, of yellow fever vaccine responses in identical twins. As described in the second report: The T cell response to vaccination in identical twins was reported by the authors to appear partly convergent and partly personalized. Focusing on identical twins, the study followed the T cell clones that responded to the vaccine, and did so with precision.

The source of this sequence is a woman between 18 and 29 years old in good health. The rearranged chain carries TRBV5-1 and TRBJ1-1, and TRBD1 matches 7 of the central bases. The sample taken for sequencing was PBMCs. The CDR3 region reads CASSDGDSWNTEAFF. Read as DNA, the sequence is TGCGCCAGCAGCGATGGGGACAGCTGGAACACTGAAGCTTTCTTT.